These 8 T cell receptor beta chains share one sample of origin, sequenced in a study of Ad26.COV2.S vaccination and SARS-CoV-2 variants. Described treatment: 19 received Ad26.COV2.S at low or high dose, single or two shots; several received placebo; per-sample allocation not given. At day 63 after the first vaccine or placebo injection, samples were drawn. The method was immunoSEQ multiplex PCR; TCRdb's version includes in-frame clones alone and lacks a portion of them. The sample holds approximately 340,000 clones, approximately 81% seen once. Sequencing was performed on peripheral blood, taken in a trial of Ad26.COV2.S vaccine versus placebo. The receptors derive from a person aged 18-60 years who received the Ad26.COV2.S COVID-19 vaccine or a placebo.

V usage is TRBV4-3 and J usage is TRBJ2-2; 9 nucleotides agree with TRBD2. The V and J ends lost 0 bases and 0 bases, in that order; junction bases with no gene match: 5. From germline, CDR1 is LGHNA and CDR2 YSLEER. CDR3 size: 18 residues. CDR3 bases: TGCGCCAGCAGCCAAGAGGCGGCTAGCGGGGCGAACACCGGGGAGCTGTTTTTT. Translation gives CASSQEAASGANTGELFF.

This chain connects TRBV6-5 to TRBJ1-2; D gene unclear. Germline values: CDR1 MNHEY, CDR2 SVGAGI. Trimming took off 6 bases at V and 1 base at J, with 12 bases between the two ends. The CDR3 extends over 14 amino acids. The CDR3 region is CASSGPADNYGYTF. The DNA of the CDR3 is TGTGCCAGCAGCGGACCCGCAGATAACTATGGCTACACCTTC.

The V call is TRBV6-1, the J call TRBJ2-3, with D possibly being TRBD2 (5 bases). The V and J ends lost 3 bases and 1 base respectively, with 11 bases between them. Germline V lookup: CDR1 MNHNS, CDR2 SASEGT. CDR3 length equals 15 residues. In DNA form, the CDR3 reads TGTGCCAGCAGTGAGAACACTAGGGGCACAGATACGCAGTATTTT. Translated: CASSENTRGTDTQYF.

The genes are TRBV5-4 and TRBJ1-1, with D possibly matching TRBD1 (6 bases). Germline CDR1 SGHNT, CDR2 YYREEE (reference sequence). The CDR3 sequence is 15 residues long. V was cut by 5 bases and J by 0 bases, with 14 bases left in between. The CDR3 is CASRRVTGMNTEAFF. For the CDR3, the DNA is TGTGCCAGCAGAAGGGTCACAGGGATGAACACTGAAGCTTTCTTT.

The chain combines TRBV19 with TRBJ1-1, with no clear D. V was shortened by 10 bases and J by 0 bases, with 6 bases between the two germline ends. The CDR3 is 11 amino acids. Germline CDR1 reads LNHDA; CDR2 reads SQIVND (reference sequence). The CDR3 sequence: CAILVNTEAFF. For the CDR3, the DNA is TGTGCCATCCTGGTGAACACTGAAGCTTTCTTT. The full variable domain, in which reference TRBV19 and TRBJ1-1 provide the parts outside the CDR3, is DGGITQSPKYLFRKEGQNVTLSCEQNLNHDAMYWYRQDPGQGLRLIYYSQIVNDFQKGDIAEGYSVSREKKESFPLTVTSAQKNPTAFYLCAILVNTEAFFGQGTRLTVV.

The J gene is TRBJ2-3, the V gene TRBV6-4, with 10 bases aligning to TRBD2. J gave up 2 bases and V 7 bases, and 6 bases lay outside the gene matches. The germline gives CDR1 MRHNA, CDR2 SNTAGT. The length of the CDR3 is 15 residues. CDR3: CASNTSGDHTDTQYF. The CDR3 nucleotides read TGTGCCAGCAATACTAGCGGGGACCACACAGATACGCAGTATTTT.

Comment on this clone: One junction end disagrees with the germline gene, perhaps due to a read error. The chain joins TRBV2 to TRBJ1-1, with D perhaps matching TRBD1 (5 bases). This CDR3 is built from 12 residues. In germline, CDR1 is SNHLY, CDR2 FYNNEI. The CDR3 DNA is TGTGCCAGCAGGGAAGGGACCCGTAAAGCTTTCTTT. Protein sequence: CASREGTRKAFF.

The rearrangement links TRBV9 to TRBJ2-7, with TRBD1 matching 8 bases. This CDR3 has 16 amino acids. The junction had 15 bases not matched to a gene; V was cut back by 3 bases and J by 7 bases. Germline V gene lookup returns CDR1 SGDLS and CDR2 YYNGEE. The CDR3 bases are TGTGCCAGCAGCGCCTCGACAGGGGATGAGCTTCTGGAGCAGTACTTC. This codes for CASSASTGDELLEQYF.